The 13 T cell receptor beta chains below come from one sample, sequenced in a study of T cells in Graves' hyperthyroidism and ophthalmopathy. Amplification of TCR beta CDR3 regions used RNA as the template. RT-PCR in the first round (using the HTBI primer set) targeted the TCR CDR3. One entry per CDR3 protein results from TCRdb running MiXCR on the multiplex PCR reads. This table has 460,000 or so distinct CDR3 sequences, approximately 15% appearing once. The sequenced sample consisted of blood. These receptor sequences come from a woman aged 18-30 years with Graves' hyperthyroidism.

This clonotype was seen just once. This chain links TRBV5-1 with TRBJ2-2; TRBD2 is a possible D gene (6 bases). Germline V gene sequence: CDR1 SGHRS, CDR2 YFSETQ. Trimming took off 5 bases at V and 6 bases at J, with 14 bases between the two ends. The CDR3 is 14 amino acids. The CDR3 reads CASSAAGRAGELFF. As DNA, the CDR3 is TGCGCCAGCAGTGCGGCGGGAAGGGCCGGGGAGCTGTTTTTT.

This clonotype has ten or more counts. V and J are TRBV30 and TRBJ1-1, with a tentative D call TRBD1 (5 bases). V gave up 1 base and J gave up 5 bases, with 11 bases separating them. This CDR3 is 13 amino acids long. Germline V gene lookup returns CDR1 GTSNPN and CDR2 SVGIG (reference sequence). The CDR3 DNA reads as TGTGCCTGGAGTGGGGGGGATAGGACTGAAGCTTTCTTT. It yields the protein CAWSGGDRTEAFF.

The rearrangement joins TRBV6-1 to TRBJ1-2, with D unclear. Germline CDR1 MNHNS, CDR2 SASEGT. The CDR3 runs to 12 residues. The V end lost 7 bases, the J end lost 7 bases, and 13 bases lay between the germline ends. This CDR3 is CASTVGVSGYTF. Written as DNA, the CDR3 is TGTGCCAGCACGGTGGGAGTCTCTGGCTACACCTTC.

This clonotype was recorded many times. The chain recombines TRBV14 with TRBJ2-7, with D maybe TRBD2 (6 bases). Trimming left V 3 bases short and J 7 bases short, with 22 bases between. CDR3 length: 16 residues. Germline V gene data show CDR1 as SGHDN and CDR2 as FVKESK. This CDR3 reads CASSQRRGTRQREQYF. As DNA, the CDR3 is TGTGCCAGCAGCCAGCGACGGGGGACTCGCCAAAGAGAGCAGTACTTC.

The chain couples TRBV20-1 to TRBJ2-4; weak D call: TRBD2 (5 bases). Germline V lookup: CDR1 DFQATT, CDR2 SNEGSKA (reference sequence). There are 11 residues in the CDR3. This chain's CDR3 is CTVAAKNIQYF. Here the CDR3 DNA reads TGCACAGTAGCGGCCAAAAACATTCAGTACTTC.

The rearrangement links TRBV12-3 or TRBV12-4 to TRBJ2-1; 8 bases agree with TRBD2. The CDR3 has 15 residues. J lost 7 bases, V lost 4 bases, and 9 bases had no gene match. For the CDR3, the DNA is TGTGCCAGCAGTTGGTCGGGAGGGCCAACTAATGAGCAGTTCTTC. Its protein product is CASSWSGGPTNEQFF.

This clonotype was recorded at least ten times. The chain has TRBV18 and TRBJ1-2, with a possible D match to TRBD1 (6 bases). The V end was cut by 6 bases, the J end by 2 bases, with 10 bases between. Looked up from germline, CDR1 is KGHSH and CDR2 is LQKENI. The CDR3 has 13 residues. The chain's CDR3 is CASSGQGNYGYTF. The CDR3 bases are TGTGCCAGCTCGGGGCAGGGGAACTATGGCTACACCTTC. Filled out from reference TRBV18 and TRBJ1-2, the complete variable domain reads NAGVMQNPRHLVRRRGQEARLRCSPMKGHSHVYWYRQLPEEGLKFMVYLQKENIIDESGMPKERFSAEFPKEGPSILRIQQVVRGDSAAYFCASSGQGNYGYTFGSGTRLTVV.

This clonotype was picked up many times. The chain combines TRBV12-3 or TRBV12-4 with TRBJ1-2; no definite D call. The CDR3 runs 13 residues. Trimming left V 5 bases short and J 8 bases short, with 15 bases between. Here the CDR3 DNA reads TGTGCCAGCAGTCCCACCAATTCGGGGGGCTACACCTTC. Encoded protein: CASSPTNSGGYTF.

This clonotype has just a few counts. The gene calls are TRBV4-1 and TRBJ1-5; possibly TRBD1 for D (5 bases). The V and J ends lost 2 bases and 2 bases respectively, with 16 bases between them. The CDR3 sequence is 17 residues long. From germline, CDR1 is MGHRA and CDR2 YSYEKL. This chain's CDR3 is CASSQRGDAGGNQPQHF. CDR3 sequence (DNA): TGCGCCAGCAGCCAAAGGGGCGACGCCGGGGGCAATCAGCCCCAGCATTTT.

Ten or more counts support this clonotype. V and J are TRBV12-3 or TRBV12-4 and TRBJ1-2; a possible D gene is TRBD1 (6 bases). Trimming pared 1 base from V and 8 bases from J, leaving 20 bases between. The CDR3 totals 16 residues. The CDR3 region has the DNA TGTGCCAGCAGTTTAGTCGACAAACGGGGGGCAGAGGGCTACACCTTC. Its protein product is CASSLVDKRGAEGYTF.

This clonotype occurred many times. The V gene is TRBV7-3, the J gene TRBJ2-3; tentative D call: TRBD1 (5 bases). Germline loops: CDR1 SGHTA, CDR2 FQGTGA. The CDR3 is made up of 14 amino acids. Deletions cut 5 bases from V and 2 bases from J, with 11 bases between. In DNA form, the CDR3 reads TGTGCCAGCAGCCACGACAGAACCACAGATACGCAGTATTTT. Its translation: CASSHDRTTDTQYF.

The rearrangement uses TRBV12-3 or TRBV12-4 and TRBJ2-1, with TRBD1 matching over 8 bases. The CDR3 totals 17 residues. Germline trimming cut 5 bases from V and 12 bases from J; bases unmatched to any gene: 21. The CDR3: CASSDMLGRGPAMGQFF. The CDR3 DNA sequence: TGTGCCAGCAGTGATATGCTGGGCAGGGGGCCCGCTATGGGGCAGTTCTTC.

This chain links TRBV6-2 or TRBV6-3 with TRBJ2-7; the match to TRBD2 covers 11 bases. Germline V lookup: CDR1 MNHEY, CDR2 SVGEGT. Trimming took 7 bases from V and 4 from J; bases not matched to a gene: 6. This CDR3 comprises 14 residues. The CDR3 loop reads CASKRLAGLYEQYF. The CDR3 region has the DNA TGTGCCAGCAAGAGACTAGCGGGACTTTACGAGCAGTACTTC.